A single sample gave rise to the 21 T cell receptor beta chains below, sequenced in a study of Ad26.COV2.S vaccination and SARS-CoV-2 variants. Treatment here: 19 received Ad26.COV2.S at low or high dose, single or two shots; five or six received placebo; per-sample allocation not given. Samples were taken on day 63 after the first vaccine or placebo injection. Sequenced by immunoSEQ multiplex PCR; TCRdb stores in-frame clones only, minus some. The sample holds hundreds of thousands of clones, about 89% seen once. Here the sequenced sample was peripheral blood, taken in a trial of Ad26.COV2.S vaccine versus placebo. The source is a person between 18 and 65 years old who received the Ad26.COV2.S COVID-19 vaccine or a placebo.

V is TRBV9 and J is TRBJ2-7; possibly TRBD2 for D (6 bases). Trimming took off 4 bases at V and 0 bases at J, with 11 bases between the two ends. Looked up from germline, CDR1 is SGDLS and CDR2 is YYNGEE. The CDR3 totals 14 residues. CDR3 region: CASSPGGVSYEQYF. The DNA of the CDR3 is TGTGCCAGCAGCCCCGGCGGGGTCTCCTACGAGCAGTACTTC.

The chain recombines TRBV6-5 with TRBJ2-5, with 10 bases that match TRBD2. V dropped 2 bases and J dropped 5; count of bases not matched to a gene: 8. Looked up from germline, CDR1 is MNHEY and CDR2 is SVGAGI. This CDR3 comprises 16 residues. CDR3 sequence reads: CASSYLQRGGRETQYF. The CDR3 DNA follows: TGTGCCAGCAGTTACCTCCAGCGGGGGGGCAGGGAGACCCAGTACTTC.

This chain uses TRBV30 with TRBJ1-5; perhaps TRBD1 as D (5 bases). V shed 3 bases and J shed 3 bases, with 9 bases lying between them. CDR3 length: 13 residues. The germline CDR1 and CDR2 sequences are GTSNPN and SVGIG (reference sequence). The CDR3 protein is CAWRQGPNQPQHF. In nucleotides, the CDR3 is TGTGCCTGGAGGCAGGGCCCCAATCAGCCCCAGCATTTT.

The chain links TRBV10-3 to TRBJ2-2; 7 positions agree with TRBD1. The junction had 2 bases not matched to a gene; V was cut back by 10 bases and J by 3 bases. The CDR3 is 12 amino acids. The germline V gene has CDR1 ENHRY and CDR2 SYGVKD. CDR3 in DNA: TGTGCCAACGGACAGGACACCGGGGAGCTGTTTTTT. Translated: CANGQDTGELFF.

V gene TRBV9 combines with J gene TRBJ1-6; D remains unclear. V gave up 3 bases and J gave up 5 bases, with 12 bases separating them. The CDR3 sequence is 15 residues long. Germline V gene sequence: CDR1 SGDLS, CDR2 YYNGEE. The CDR3: CASSALEGDNSPLHF. The CDR3, as DNA: TGTGCCAGCAGCGCGCTCGAGGGAGATAATTCACCCCTCCACTTT.

The CDR3 loop reads CASSDNRASNTEAFF. CDR3 coding DNA: TGTGCCAGCAGCGATAACCGGGCTTCGAACACTGAAGCTTTCTTT. The V gene is TRBV27, the J gene TRBJ1-1; D is undetermined. The CDR3 has 15 residues. Germline V gene lookup returns CDR1 MNHEY and CDR2 SMNVEV (reference sequence). With 6 bases removed from V and 1 base from J, the gap between germline ends came to 15 bases.

The rearrangement links TRBV29-1 to TRBJ1-2; D remains ambiguous. Germline CDR1 and CDR2: SQVTM and ANQGSEA. The CDR3 has 14 amino acids. Trimming stripped 4 bases from V and 4 bases from J, with 16 bases between. The CDR3 DNA reads TGCAGCGTTGGGGAAAAGGAGAGAAGCTATGGCTACACCTTC. Protein product: CSVGEKERSYGYTF.

The chain joins TRBV12-3 or TRBV12-4 to TRBJ1-1; 8 bases map to TRBD1. This CDR3 region has 13 residues. Trimming cost V 6 bases and J 4 bases; bases outside gene matches: 4. This CDR3 is CASSRTGSTEAFF. The CDR3 DNA reads TGTGCCAGCAGCCGGACAGGGAGCACTGAAGCTTTCTTT.

The rearrangement joins TRBV5-1 to TRBJ2-1; 7 nucleotides line up with TRBD2. Germline assignment: CDR1 SGHRS and CDR2 YFSETQ. CDR3 size: 12 residues. Trimming removed 4 bases from V and 7 bases from J; junction bases left unmatched: 2. CDR3 nucleotide sequence: TGCGCCAGCAGCCCTAGCGGTAATGAGCAGTTCTTC. This encodes CASSPSGNEQFF.

The rearrangement joins TRBV6-6 to TRBJ1-3, with D possibly TRBD1 on 5 matching bases. Between the trimmed V and J ends, which lost 5 bases and 0 bases, there was a span of 23 bases. There are 19 residues in the CDR3. Germline loops: CDR1 MNHNY, CDR2 SVGAGI (reference sequence). DNA of the CDR3: TGTGCCAGCAGTCCTGCTTACGACAGTACATATTACTCTGGAAACACCATATATTTT. It codes for CASSPAYDSTYYSGNTIYF.

This clone was seen more than once but under ten times. The chain has TRBV6-4 and TRBJ2-2; the D gene is possibly TRBD1 (5 bases). V was shortened by 4 bases and J by 5 bases, with 11 bases between the two germline ends. The CDR3 is 14 amino acids. CDR1 and CDR2 (germline): MRHNA, SNTAGT. The CDR3: CASSVQGSTGELFF. CDR3 nucleotide sequence: TGTGCCAGCAGTGTTCAGGGCTCGACCGGGGAGCTGTTTTTT.

The rearrangement links TRBV7-2 to TRBJ1-2; 7 bases line up with TRBD1. There are 16 residues in the CDR3. Per the germline V gene, CDR1 is SGHTA and CDR2 is FQGNSA. Unmatched junction bases numbered 12, after V lost 5 bases and J lost 3 bases. The CDR3 coding sequence is TGTGCCAGCAGCAATTATATACAGGGGTCCTACTATGGCTACACCTTC. Protein product: CASSNYIQGSYYGYTF.

This clone occurred once. V is TRBV3-1 (or the pseudogene TRBV3-2) and J is TRBJ2-2, with D tentatively TRBD2 (5 bases). V gave up 2 bases and J gave up 5 bases, with 12 bases separating them. Germline V gene sequence: CDR1 LGHDT, CDR2 YNNKEL (reference sequence). This CDR3 has 15 residues. Written as DNA, the CDR3 is TGTGCCAGCAGCCAAATTCCAGGAGGAACCGGGGAGCTGTTTTTT. This encodes CASSQIPGGTGELFF.

The chain is built from TRBV20-1 and TRBJ1-5; D perhaps matches TRBD1 (5 bases). The CDR3 extends over 12 amino acids. The germline V and J ends were trimmed by 3 bases and 6 bases, with 9 bases remaining between them. Germline V gives CDR1 DFQATT, CDR2 SNEGSKA (reference sequence). This CDR3 reads CSASGGVQPQHF. The DNA of the CDR3 is TGCAGTGCTAGTGGGGGGGTTCAGCCCCAGCATTTT.

V gene TRBV5-1 combines with J gene TRBJ2-3; D possibly uses TRBD1 or TRBD2 (6 bases each). Trimming removed 1 base from V and 0 bases from J, with 15 bases in between. The CDR3 extends over 17 amino acids. In germline, CDR1 is SGHRS, CDR2 YFSETQ. The CDR3 DNA reads as TGCGCCAGCAGCTTGACCCTTACAGGGACTAGCACAGATACGCAGTATTTT. Amino acid sequence: CASSLTLTGTSTDTQYF.

This chain connects TRBV15 to TRBJ1-3; D might be TRBD1 (5 bases). V lost 4 bases, J lost 3 bases, and 25 bases lay in between. Germline CDR1 reads LNHNV; CDR2 reads YYDKDF (reference sequence). There are 19 residues in the CDR3. The chain's CDR3 is CATSIREQDTLRGGNTIYF. DNA for the CDR3: TGTGCCACCAGCATAAGAGAACAGGACACCCTACGGGGTGGAAACACCATATATTTT.

J is TRBJ1-4 and V is TRBV18, with 9 bases fitting TRBD1. V was pared by 6 bases and J by 6 bases, with 5 bases of the junction left unmatched. Germline CDR1 is KGHSH and CDR2 is LQKENI. CDR3 length equals 14 residues. The CDR3, as DNA: TGTGCCAGCTCCCTGACAGGGGGTTATGAAAAACTGTTTTTT. It is translated as CASSLTGGYEKLFF. The full variable domain, with the rest looked up from reference TRBV18 and TRBJ1-4, is NAGVMQNPRHLVRRRGQEARLRCSPMKGHSHVYWYRQLPEEGLKFMVYLQKENIIDESGMPKERFSAEFPKEGPSILRIQQVVRGDSAAYFCASSLTGGYEKLFFGSGTQLSVL.

The chain is built from TRBV7-9 and TRBJ2-5; D is perhaps TRBD2 (6 bases). The CDR3 has 17 residues. V lost 2 bases and J 5 bases, leaving 21 bases between the germline ends. Per the germline V gene, CDR1 is SEHNR and CDR2 is FQNEAQ (reference sequence). The CDR3 region is CASSLWGEVSLWETQYF. The DNA for the CDR3 is TGTGCCAGCAGCTTATGGGGGGAGGTCTCCTTGTGGGAGACCCAGTACTTC.

The rearrangement joins TRBV4-2 to TRBJ1-6; D may be TRBD1 (5 bases). The CDR3 loop spans 17 amino acids. CDR1 and CDR2 (germline): LGHNA, YNFKEQ. Trimming stripped 0 bases from V and 6 bases from J, with 15 bases between. This CDR3 reads CASSQDGGRVGNSPLHF. The CDR3 nucleotides read TGTGCCAGCAGCCAAGATGGGGGGAGGGTAGGTAATTCACCCCTCCACTTT.

CDR3 region: CASSRTGNTEAFF. CDR3 nucleotides: TGTGCCAGCAGCCGAACAGGGAACACTGAAGCTTTCTTT. This chain links TRBV7-9 with TRBJ1-1, with D possibly being TRBD1 (5 bases). The CDR3 loop spans 13 amino acids. The V end lost 5 bases, the J end lost 1 base, and 8 bases lay between the germline ends. Germline V lookup: CDR1 SEHNR, CDR2 FQNEAQ (reference sequence).

The chain is built from TRBV10-1 and TRBJ2-3, with unresolved D. The CDR3 loop spans 14 amino acids. Germline V gene sequence: CDR1 WNHNN, CDR2 SYGVQD (reference sequence). V lost 3 bases and J 4 bases, leaving 11 bases between the germline ends. CDR3 in amino acids: CASSENGAADTQYF. CDR3 in DNA: TGCGCCAGCAGTGAAAATGGAGCCGCAGATACGCAGTATTTT.